Below are 27 T cell receptor beta chains sequenced from a single sample in a study of OX40 agonist ivuxolimab in advanced cancers. Profiled with immunoSEQ multiplex PCR; TCRdb holds only in-frame clones, not every one. The sample includes about 98,000 clones, 90% to 95% of them seen just once. Sequenced here: CD4+ or CD8+ T cells sorted from blood, sampled in a trial of the OX40 agonist ivuxolimab. Source of these receptors: an adult with an advanced solid tumor such as melanoma, head and neck, liver or kidney cancer.

J is TRBJ2-3 and V is TRBV2; 12 bases align to TRBD2. J gave up 2 bases and V 8 bases, and 2 bases lay outside the gene matches. The V gene's germline CDR1 is SNHLY and CDR2 FYNNEI. CDR3 size: 14 residues. CDR3: CASGLAGPTDTQYF. In DNA, the CDR3 is TGTGCCAGCGGACTAGCGGGGCCCACAGATACGCAGTATTTT.

This chain joins TRBV6-4 and TRBJ1-1, with 9 bases identical to TRBD1. CDR3 length: 14 residues. CDR1 and CDR2 (germline): MRHNA, SNTAGT. V lost 7 bases, J lost 5 bases, and 8 bases stayed unmatched. The CDR3 loop is CASTPDRGSTEAFF. DNA for the CDR3: TGTGCCAGCACACCGGACAGGGGAAGTACTGAAGCTTTCTTT.

This rearrangement joins TRBV5-1 to TRBJ2-7; 8 bases match TRBD1. The V segment lost 0 bases and the J segment 4 bases; nucleotides outside the gene matches: 9. There are 16 residues in the CDR3. Germline loops: CDR1 SGHRS, CDR2 YFSETQ. The CDR3 region has the DNA TGCGCCAGCAGCTTGGACAGGGGGAGCGCTGGGTACGAGCAGTACGTC. Its protein product is CASSLDRGSAGYEQYV.

The chain couples TRBV19 to TRBJ1-5, with TRBD1 matching over 7 bases. Germline values: CDR1 LNHDA, CDR2 SQIVND (reference sequence). The CDR3 is made up of 14 amino acids. With 5 bases clipped from V and 7 bases from J, the junction kept 8 bases outside the gene matches. CDR3 residues: CASSGGSGGQPQHF. DNA for the CDR3: TGTGCCAGTAGTGGTGGATCAGGGGGGCAGCCCCAGCATTTT.

The chain carries TRBV29-1 and TRBJ1-1; TRBD1 might be the D (5 bases). Trimming took off 6 bases at V and 4 bases at J, with 15 bases between the two ends. Germline V gives CDR1 SQVTM, CDR2 ANQGSEA. CDR3 length equals 13 residues. The CDR3 nucleotides are TGCAGCGTGGGAGAGGGGACCCTCACTGAAGCTTTCTTT. The encoded protein is CSVGEGTLTEAFF.

The CDR3: CASSLEGLAGGPDEQFF. CDR3 nucleotides: TGCGCCAGCAGCTTGGAGGGGCTAGCGGGAGGCCCCGATGAGCAGTTCTTC. J is TRBJ2-1 and V is TRBV5-1; the match to TRBD2 covers 11 bases. Germline V CDR1 and CDR2: SGHRS, YFSETQ. Trimming at V came to 0 bases and at J to 8 bases, leaving 10 bases not matched to a gene. The length of the CDR3 is 17 residues.

This chain links TRBV5-1 with TRBJ2-2; TRBD2 aligns across 8 bases. This CDR3 is 16 amino acids long. The V and J ends lost 4 bases and 1 base, in that order; junction bases with no gene match: 6. Germline CDR1 and CDR2: SGHRS and YFSETQ. CDR3 sequence (DNA): TGCGCCAGCAGCCACACCGGGGGGGTGAACACCGGGGAGCTGTTTTTT. Protein sequence: CASSHTGGVNTGELFF. Full variable domain (outside the CDR3, taken from reference TRBV5-1 and TRBJ2-2): KAGVTQTPRYLIKTRGQQVTLSCSPISGHRSVSWYQQTPGQGLQFLFEYFSETQRNKGNFPGRFSGRQFSNSRSEMNVSTLELGDSALYLCASSHTGGVNTGELFFGEGSRLTVL.

The rearrangement links TRBV10-3 to TRBJ1-6; D gene unclear. With 3 bases removed from V and 16 bases from J, the gap between germline ends came to 19 bases. The V gene's germline CDR1 is ENHRY and CDR2 SYGVKD. The CDR3 extends over 14 amino acids. This CDR3 is CAISEGQRPSSLHF. CDR3 nucleotide sequence: TGTGCCATCAGTGAAGGGCAGCGTCCCTCCTCTCTCCACTTT.

This chain joins TRBV4-2 and TRBJ2-1; D remains ambiguous. Between the trimmed V and J ends, which lost 0 bases and 12 bases, there was a span of 18 bases. CDR3 size: 15 residues. Germline CDR1 and CDR2: LGHNA and YNFKEQ. CDR3 region: CASSQEFGALLRQFF. The CDR3 DNA reads TGTGCCAGCAGCCAAGAGTTTGGCGCGCTCTTGCGGCAGTTCTTC.

The rearrangement uses TRBV6-5 and TRBJ1-1; D is possibly TRBD1 (6 bases). Trimming took off 4 bases at V and 8 bases at J, with 14 bases between the two ends. This CDR3 comprises 13 residues. Germline V gene sequence: CDR1 MNHEY, CDR2 SVGAGI. CDR3 coding DNA: TGTGCCAGCAGTTCCGGGGGGGCTTTGGAAGCTTTCTTT. Protein product: CASSSGGALEAFF.

This clone was picked up one time. The V and J genes are TRBV6-1 and TRBJ1-5; D unclear. CDR3 length: 12 residues. Per the germline V gene, CDR1 is MNHNS and CDR2 is SASEGT. Trimming took 5 bases from V and 6 from J, leaving 8 bases between them. The CDR3 is CASSYSLQPQHF. The DNA for the CDR3 is TGTGCCAGCAGTTATTCCCTTCAGCCCCAGCATTTT.

The chain has TRBV15 and TRBJ1-1, with D perhaps TRBD1 (5 bases). V lost 0 bases to trimming and J lost 0 bases, with 14 bases between them. Looked up from germline, CDR1 is LNHNV and CDR2 is YYDKDF (reference sequence). The length of the CDR3 is 17 residues. The CDR3 sequence is CATSRDVAGSMNTEAFF. CDR3 DNA: TGTGCCACCAGCAGAGATGTAGCAGGGTCGATGAACACTGAAGCTTTCTTT.

The chain has TRBV7-3 and TRBJ2-2; D not resolved. Trimming removed 0 bases at V and 8 bases at J, with 7 bases between. The CDR3 has 13 amino acids. Germline lookup yields CDR1 SGHTA and CDR2 FQGTGA. This CDR3 is CASSLTWEGELFF. The CDR3 bases are TGTGCCAGCAGCTTAACGTGGGAAGGGGAGCTGTTTTTT.

V gene TRBV6-5 combines with J gene TRBJ2-3; TRBD2 matches 7 bases. Per the germline V gene, CDR1 is MNHEY and CDR2 is SVGAGI. The CDR3 spans 13 residues. V lost 6 bases to trimming and J lost 3 bases; unmatched junction nucleotides: 3. The CDR3 DNA follows: TGTGCCAGCAGACCGGGGGGAACAGATACGCAGTATTTT. Residues: CASRPGGTDTQYF.

Regarding this clone: The same CDR3 can be traced to other DNA sequences in this sample. The chain has TRBV6-5 and TRBJ1-1, with D tentatively TRBD1 (6 bases). The CDR3 covers 13 residues. V was clipped by 0 bases and J by 5 bases, with 7 bases between them. The V gene's germline CDR1 is MNHEY and CDR2 SVGAGI. CDR3 in amino acids: CASSYSRGTEAFF. The CDR3 DNA follows: TGTGCCAGCAGTTACTCGAGGGGGACTGAAGCTTTCTTT.

The V call is TRBV19, the J call TRBJ1-6; D is unresolved. V lost 1 base and J 9 bases, leaving 13 bases between the germline ends. In germline, CDR1 is LNHDA, CDR2 SQIVND (reference sequence). This CDR3 has 15 amino acids. The CDR3 region has the DNA TGTGCCAGTAGTATAGGAGGAGGCCAAGGTTCACCCCTCCACTTT. Its translation: CASSIGGGQGSPLHF.

This chain connects TRBV7-3 to TRBJ2-1, with 7 bases fitting TRBD2. This CDR3 is 13 amino acids long. V shed 3 bases, J shed 4 bases, and the junction held 0 bases outside the gene matches. Per the germline V gene, CDR1 is SGHTA and CDR2 is FQGTGA. The CDR3 loop is CASSLGLYNEQFF. CDR3 coding DNA: TGTGCCAGCAGCTTGGGACTATACAATGAGCAGTTCTTC.

The rearrangement links TRBV4-3 to TRBJ2-1; TRBD2 matches 9 bases. Germline CDR1 LGHNA, CDR2 YSLEER. With V trimmed by 2 bases and J by 8 bases, 13 bases remained unmatched. The CDR3 consists of 17 residues. CDR3 loop: CASSQHILAGDRYEQFF. CDR3 coding DNA: TGCGCCAGCAGCCAACACATCTTAGCGGGAGATCGCTATGAGCAGTTCTTC.

The rearrangement links TRBV9 to TRBJ1-3; D gene unclear. Germline V gene sequence: CDR1 SGDLS, CDR2 YYNGEE. This CDR3 comprises 12 residues. V was cut by 2 bases and J by 0 bases, with 0 bases left in between. The CDR3 reads CASSVSGNTIYF. In DNA, the CDR3 is TGTGCCAGCAGCGTCTCTGGAAACACCATATATTTT.

This chain joins TRBV9 and TRBJ2-3; weak D call: TRBD1 (6 bases). Trimming removed 0 bases from V and 2 bases from J, with 10 bases in between. CDR1 SGDLS and CDR2 YYNGEE come from the germline V gene. The CDR3 is 15 residues long. The CDR3 DNA follows: TGTGCCAGCAGCGTAGAGGTGGGGGCCACAGATACGCAGTATTTT. Amino acid sequence: CASSVEVGATDTQYF.

The chain is built from TRBV30 and TRBJ2-5; D possibly matches TRBD1 or TRBD2 (6 bases each). This CDR3 comprises 15 residues. Trimming removed 4 bases at V and 6 bases at J, with 21 bases between. Germline V lookup: CDR1 GTSNPN, CDR2 SVGIG (reference sequence). In nucleotides, the CDR3 is TGTGCCTGGACCCCGGGGGCCCAGGTTTCGAAGACCCAGTACTTC. Residues: CAWTPGAQVSKTQYF. Looking up the rest from reference TRBV30 and TRBJ2-5 gives the full variable domain: SQTIHQWPATLVQPVGSPLSLECTVEGTSNPNLYWYRQAAGRGLQLLFYSVGIGQISSEVPQNLSASRPQDRQFILSSKKLLLSDSGFYLCAWTPGAQVSKTQYFGPGTRLLVL.

The CDR3 coding sequence is TGTGCCAGCAGTGGATCCTACACCATATATTTT. Translating it yields CASSGSYTIYF. This rearrangement joins TRBV2 to TRBJ1-3, with unresolved D. V was cut by 4 bases and J by 8 bases, with 6 bases left in between. Germline V CDR1 and CDR2: SNHLY, FYNNEI. The CDR3 has 11 residues.

V usage is TRBV5-6 and J usage is TRBJ2-3, with unresolved D. V was trimmed by 4 bases and J by 2 bases, leaving 8 bases between them. The length of the CDR3 is 13 residues. Germline V gene sequence: CDR1 SGHDT, CDR2 YYEEEE. The CDR3, as DNA: TGTGCCAGCAGCCCCGGTCCCACAGATACGCAGTATTTT. Encoded protein: CASSPGPTDTQYF. The variable domain in full, with the rest retrieved from reference TRBV5-6 and TRBJ2-3, is DAGVTQSPTHLIKTRGQQVTLRCSPKSGHDTVSWYQQALGQGPQFIFQYYEEEERQRGNFPDRFSGHQFPNYSSELNVNALLLGDSALYLCASSPGPTDTQYFGPGTRLTVL.

The rearrangement links TRBV2 to TRBJ1-5; D may be TRBD1 (6 bases). Trimming cost V 4 bases and J 0 bases, with 16 bases left between them. Germline lookup yields CDR1 SNHLY and CDR2 FYNNEI. This CDR3 is 17 amino acids long. CDR3: CASSVYGQRDSNQPQHF. The DNA of the CDR3 is TGTGCCAGCAGTGTATACGGACAGCGCGATAGCAATCAGCCCCAGCATTTT.

The CDR3 protein is CASSLDPGNRGSGNTIYF. Written as DNA, the CDR3 is TGCGCCAGCAGCTTGGACCCGGGCAACAGAGGCTCTGGAAACACCATATATTTT. The rearrangement links TRBV5-1 to TRBJ1-3; D is unclear. CDR3 length: 18 amino acids. Germline V gene lookup returns CDR1 SGHRS and CDR2 YFSETQ. With 0 bases removed from V and 0 bases from J, the gap between germline ends came to 16 bases.

V usage is TRBV2 and J usage is TRBJ1-4, with TRBD1 as a possible D gene (5 bases). The CDR3 sequence is 16 residues long. The germline V and J ends were trimmed by 3 bases and 4 bases, with 15 bases remaining between them. Germline V gives CDR1 SNHLY, CDR2 FYNNEI. The CDR3 loop is CASSDFKGRDNEKLFF. The CDR3, as DNA: TGTGCCAGCAGTGATTTCAAGGGGAGGGATAATGAAAAACTGTTTTTT.

The chain couples TRBV19 to TRBJ2-2; D not certain. The V gene's germline CDR1 is LNHDA and CDR2 SQIVND (reference sequence). The ends were cut back, 2 bases at V and 6 bases at J, with 1 base in the middle. The CDR3 extends over 11 amino acids. CDR3 residues: CASSISGELFF. DNA of the CDR3: TGTGCCAGTAGTATATCCGGGGAGCTGTTTTTT. Looking up the rest from reference TRBV19 and TRBJ2-2 gives the full variable domain: DGGITQSPKYLFRKEGQNVTLSCEQNLNHDAMYWYRQDPGQGLRLIYYSQIVNDFQKGDIAEGYSVSREKKESFPLTVTSAQKNPTAFYLCASSISGELFFGEGSRLTVL.